A selection of T cell receptor beta chains follows, all from one sample in a study of cytomegalovirus exposure and HLA in healthy donors. Sequencing used immunoSEQ multiplex PCR; TCRdb keeps in-frame clones, though not all of them. This table holds roughly 150,000 clones, under 90% found once. The sample comprised PBMCs. These receptors were collected from a boy between 2 and 10 years old in good health and CMV-seronegative. CDR3s include the opening cysteine and the closing phenylalanine or tryptophan. D genes are given only for firm matches. Clone sizes are given selectively: once, few, many, or a class where the clone is expanded.

clone size | J gene | D gene | V gene | CDR3 DNA | CDR3 protein
- | TRBJ1-3 | - | TRBV6-5 | TGTGCCAGCAGTTTCGACACATCTGGAAACACCATATATTTT | CASSFDTSGNTIYF
- | TRBJ2-7 | - | TRBV27 | TGTGCCAGCAGTCCGGGACTCCCCCACGAGCAGTACTTC | CASSPGLPHEQYF
- | TRBJ1-2 | - | TRBV27 | TGTGCCAGCAGAAGGACAGATAGGATGGATGGCTACACCTTC | CASRRTDRMDGYTF
- | TRBJ2-7 | TRBD1 | TRBV27 | TGTGCCAGCACCCCGGGGACAGATTCCTACGAGCAGTACTTC | CASTPGTDSYEQYF
- | TRBJ1-6 | TRBD1 | TRBV4-2 | TGTGCCAGCAGCCAGGGCAATACAGGGGGCCTAAATTCACCCCTCCACTTT | CASSQGNTGGLNSPLHF
- | TRBJ1-1 | - | TRBV7-9 | TGTGCCAGCAGCGTATGGACAGAAATCACTGAAGCTTTCTTT | CASSVWTEITEAFF
- | TRBJ1-5 | - | TRBV10-3 | TGTGCCACCTCAGAAACAAATCAGCCCCAGCATTTT | CATSETNQPQHF
- | TRBJ1-4 | - | TRBV7-9 | TGTGCCAGCAGAATCGGAGGGAGCGGGGAAAAACTGTTTTTT | CASRIGGSGEKLFF
- | TRBJ2-2 | TRBD1 | TRBV7-9 | TGTGCCAGCAGCTTAGGACAGGGATCGGCGAACACCGGGGAGCTGTTTTTT | CASSLGQGSANTGELFF
- | TRBJ2-5 | TRBD2 | TRBV6-5 | TGTGCCAGCATCCGACGCGGGAGGGCCGGAGAGACCCAGTACTTC | CASIRRGRAGETQYF
- | TRBJ2-1 | TRBD2 | TRBV27 | TGTGCCAGCAGTGCCACTAGCGGGGGTGGCGGTGAGCAGTTCTTC | CASSATSGGGGEQFF
- | TRBJ1-1 | TRBD1 | TRBV6-5 | TGTGCCAGCAGTTACGCAGACCACAGGGGTCAGGCTTTCTTT | CASSYADHRGQAFF
once | TRBJ1-3 | TRBD1 | TRBV11-2 | TGTGCCAGCAGCTCGCTCGCAGGGGGCTCAGGAAACACCATATATTTT | CASSSLAGGSGNTIYF
- | TRBJ1-5 | - | TRBV19 | TGTGCCAGTAGTATTCTGGGACAATCTCTTAATCAGCCCCAGCATTTT | CASSILGQSLNQPQHF
- | TRBJ2-1 | TRBD2 | TRBV28 | TGTGCCAGCAGCGGCCTAGCGGGAAGCAATGAGCAGTTCTTC | CASSGLAGSNEQFF
few | TRBJ2-3 | TRBD2 | TRBV29-1 | TGCAGCGTTGGTGGTCTAGCGGGGGTGCACGGCACAGATACGCAGTATTTT | CSVGGLAGVHGTDTQYF
- | TRBJ1-4 | - | TRBV7-2 | TGTGCCAGCAGCTCGGACAGAACTAATGAAAAACTGTTTTTT | CASSSDRTNEKLFF
- | TRBJ2-1 | - | TRBV5-1 | TGCGCCAGCAGCTCAAACAATGAGCAGTTCTTC | CASSSNNEQFF
- | TRBJ1-1 | - | TRBV5-6 | TGTGCCAGCAGCTTGAGGGGCACTGAAGCTTTCTTT | CASSLRGTEAFF
- | TRBJ2-7 | - | TRBV4-1 | TGCGCCAGCAGCCCAAGCGTAGAAGGGCGGGTGAGGAGCTACGAGCAGTACTTC | CASSPSVEGRVRSYEQYF
- | TRBJ2-1 | TRBD2 | TRBV11-2 | TGTGCCAGCAGCTCCGGGACTAGCGGGGGTACTTCATACAATGAGCAGTTCTTC | CASSSGTSGGTSYNEQFF
- | TRBJ1-1 | - | TRBV6-5 | TGTGCCAGTCATCAGGGGAGGGACACTGAAGCTTTCTTT | CASHQGRDTEAFF
- | TRBJ2-3 | TRBD2 | TRBV10-3 | TGTGCCATCAGTGAGTTTCGGACTAGCGGGAGGGCAACAGATACGCAGTATTTT | CAISEFRTSGRATDTQYF
- | TRBJ1-1 | - | TRBV6-5 | TGTGCCAGCAGTGAGCCCGGGGGATGGCTTGAAGCTTTCTTT | CASSEPGGWLEAFF
- | TRBJ1-6 | - | TRBV2 | TGTGCCAGCTCTTCCGGGGTTGGTAATTCACCCCTCCACTTT | CASSSGVGNSPLHF
- | TRBJ2-1 | - | TRBV21-1 | TGTGCCAGCAGCTCGATTCGAGAGAGCTCCTACAATGAGCAGTTCTTC | CASSSIRESSYNEQFF
- | TRBJ1-1 | - | TRBV6-1 | TGTGCCAGCAGAGCAGGGGAGTATTCTGAAGCTTTCTTT | CASRAGEYSEAFF
- | TRBJ2-7 | TRBD2 | TRBV4-3 | TGCGCCAGCAGCCAAGACTTAAGCGGGGGGTACGAGCAGTACTTC | CASSQDLSGGYEQYF
- | TRBJ2-2 | TRBD2 | TRBV2 | TGTGCCAGCAGTGGATCCGGGACTAGCTTCCGGGAGCTGTTTTTT | CASSGSGTSFRELFF
- | TRBJ2-1 | - | TRBV21-1 | TGTGCCAGCAGCACCAACCCAGACTCAGGGTGTCCTTTCGATGAGCAGTTCTTC | CASSTNPDSGCPFDEQFF
- | TRBJ1-3 | - | TRBV5-4 | TGTGCCAGCAGCTTGGGGGGGGGCCCTGGAAACACCATATATTTT | CASSLGGGPGNTIYF
- | TRBJ1-2 | - | TRBV5-6 | TGTGCCAGCAGCGACAAAAACTATGGCTACACCTTC | CASSDKNYGYTF
few | TRBJ1-4 | TRBD1 | TRBV11-2 | TGTGCCAGCAGAAAACGGGACAGTGGGGAAAAACTGTTTTTT | CASRKRDSGEKLFF
- | TRBJ2-3 | TRBD1 | TRBV2 | TGTGCCAGCAGTGCTGGACAGGGGTTTTCTCGCGCAGATACGCAGTATTTT | CASSAGQGFSRADTQYF
- | TRBJ1-6 | - | TRBV14 | TGTGCCAGCAGTTTCTTGTATAATTCACCCCTCCACTTT | CASSFLYNSPLHF